The rows below give T cell receptor beta chains drawn from one sample of a study of CD8 T cells in ankylosing spondylitis. TCRdb reanalysed the 5' RACE reads using MiXCR and keeps one entry per CDR3 protein. The sample contains approximately 250,000 distinct CDR3 sequences, roughly a tenth of which appear only once. The specimen was blood, either unsorted or a sorted T cell fraction (not recorded which). Receptors originate from a male donor with ankylosing spondylitis or in good health (not recorded which). CDR3s include the opening cysteine and the closing phenylalanine or tryptophan. The D gene is left open where the match is weak. The size entry is marked missing in some rows and otherwise reads once, few, many or a size class.

d_gene: -
j_gene: TRBJ1-4
abundance: many
v_gene: TRBV5-1
CDR3nt: TGCGCCAGCAGGGTTCCAGTCAAAGGGGAAAAACTGTTTTTT
CDR3aa: CASRVPVKGEKLFF

d_gene: -
j_gene: TRBJ2-7
abundance: many
v_gene: TRBV5-1
CDR3nt: TGCGCCAGCAGCTTGTCCGGGGGAACCTACGAGCAGTACTTC
CDR3aa: CASSLSGGTYEQYF

d_gene: -
j_gene: TRBJ2-1
abundance: many
v_gene: TRBV20-1
CDR3nt: TGCAGTGCCCCGGAGCGGACCTACAATGAGCAGTTCTTC
CDR3aa: CSAPERTYNEQFF

d_gene: -
j_gene: TRBJ1-2
abundance: many
v_gene: TRBV30
CDR3nt: TGTGCCTGGGGGCTCTACTCTTATGGCTACACCTTC
CDR3aa: CAWGLYSYGYTF

d_gene: -
j_gene: TRBJ1-1
abundance: many
v_gene: TRBV6-1
CDR3nt: TGTGCCAGCAAGGACAATCGTGCCCAATTCTCTAACACTGAAGCTTTCTTT
CDR3aa: CASKDNRAQFSNTEAFF

d_gene: -
j_gene: TRBJ1-6
abundance: many
v_gene: TRBV3-1
CDR3nt: TGTGCCAGCAGCCAAGGGGCACGTTCACCCCTCCACTTT
CDR3aa: CASSQGARSPLHF

d_gene: -
j_gene: TRBJ1-4
abundance: many
v_gene: TRBV5-1
CDR3nt: TGCGCCAGCAGCTTCGGGGGCGGATACGAAAAACTGTTTTTT
CDR3aa: CASSFGGGYEKLFF

d_gene: -
j_gene: TRBJ2-5
abundance: many
v_gene: TRBV4-1
CDR3nt: TGCGCCAGCAGCCAGGTGCTAGCGAAATTAGAGACCCAGTACTTC
CDR3aa: CASSQVLAKLETQYF

d_gene: -
j_gene: TRBJ1-6
abundance: many
v_gene: TRBV4-1
CDR3nt: TGCGCCAGCAGCCAAGATGTTTTAAAGAGGCCTAATTCACCCCTCCACTTT
CDR3aa: CASSQDVLKRPNSPLHF

d_gene: -
j_gene: TRBJ2-2
abundance: -
v_gene: TRBV7-8
CDR3nt: TGTGCCAGCAGCTTAGCGCTCGGGGCGGAGGCCGGGGAGCTGTTTTTT
CDR3aa: CASSLALGAEAGELFF

d_gene: -
j_gene: TRBJ2-7
abundance: many
v_gene: TRBV30
CDR3nt: TGTGCCTGGACCTCGGGGGGCGGCGAGCAGTACTTC
CDR3aa: CAWTSGGGEQYF

d_gene: TRBD2
j_gene: TRBJ2-7
abundance: many
v_gene: TRBV12-3/TRBV12-4
CDR3nt: TGTGCCAGCAGTTTGGCTAGCGGGAGTATCCAGCAGTACTTC
CDR3aa: CASSLASGSIQQYF

d_gene: -
j_gene: TRBJ1-2
abundance: many
v_gene: TRBV20-1
CDR3nt: TGCAGTCCCTTGGGGGACATCATTAACTATGGCTACACCTTC
CDR3aa: CSPLGDIINYGYTF

d_gene: TRBD1
j_gene: TRBJ1-5
abundance: -
v_gene: TRBV18
CDR3nt: TGTGCCAGCTCACCGGACAGGGGGCTGAGCAATCAGCCCCAGCATTTT
CDR3aa: CASSPDRGLSNQPQHF

d_gene: TRBD2
j_gene: TRBJ2-3
abundance: -
v_gene: TRBV4-2
CDR3nt: TGTGCCAGCAGCCACACGAGCGGGAGTGGCACAGATACGCAGTATTTT
CDR3aa: CASSHTSGSGTDTQYF

d_gene: TRBD1
j_gene: TRBJ1-1
abundance: many
v_gene: TRBV30
CDR3nt: TGTGCCTGGAGTGTACGAGCGGGGACAGGGGAAGCTTTCTTT
CDR3aa: CAWSVRAGTGEAFF

d_gene: -
j_gene: TRBJ1-2
abundance: many
v_gene: TRBV4-2
CDR3nt: TGTGCCAGCAGCCAAGATAGGGGCGGGGTTGGCGGCTACACCTTC
CDR3aa: CASSQDRGGVGGYTF

d_gene: -
j_gene: TRBJ2-1
abundance: many
v_gene: TRBV6-5
CDR3nt: TGTGCCAGCAGTTACTCGGGCAGGGATAGCTCCTACAATGAGCAGTTCTTC
CDR3aa: CASSYSGRDSSYNEQFF

d_gene: TRBD1
j_gene: TRBJ2-7
abundance: many
v_gene: TRBV12-3/TRBV12-4
CDR3nt: TGTGCCAGCAGTAAACCACAGGGGGCCGGGGCCTACGAGCAGTACTTC
CDR3aa: CASSKPQGAGAYEQYF

d_gene: -
j_gene: TRBJ2-2
abundance: many
v_gene: TRBV5-6
CDR3nt: TGTGCCAGCAGCTTCCGCCCCGGGGGCACCGGGGAGCTGTTTTTT
CDR3aa: CASSFRPGGTGELFF

d_gene: TRBD2
j_gene: TRBJ2-1
abundance: many
v_gene: TRBV2
CDR3nt: TGTGCCAGCAGGAGTAGCGGGGGGTTAGATGAGCAGTTCTTC
CDR3aa: CASRSSGGLDEQFF

d_gene: TRBD1
j_gene: TRBJ2-3
abundance: -
v_gene: TRBV5-1
CDR3nt: TGCGCCAGCAGCCCCGGGGACAGGGACGCCACAGATACGCAGTATTTT
CDR3aa: CASSPGDRDATDTQYF

d_gene: -
j_gene: TRBJ2-4
abundance: -
v_gene: TRBV28
CDR3nt: TGTGCCAGCATCCCGTCCGCGGGACAGAAAAGGAAAAACATTCAGTACTTC
CDR3aa: CASIPSAGQKRKNIQYF

d_gene: -
j_gene: TRBJ1-1
abundance: -
v_gene: TRBV7-8
CDR3nt: TGTGCCAGCAGCTTAGGAGGGGCCGGGGGCACTGAAGCTTTCTTT
CDR3aa: CASSLGGAGGTEAFF

d_gene: -
j_gene: TRBJ2-5
abundance: many
v_gene: TRBV12-3/TRBV12-4
CDR3nt: TGTGCCAGCAGTTTGAGGTCAACATTCCAAGAGACCCAGTACTTC
CDR3aa: CASSLRSTFQETQYF

d_gene: -
j_gene: TRBJ1-1
abundance: many
v_gene: TRBV10-3
CDR3nt: TGTGCCATCAGTGAGTACGAAAAGATCAACACTGAAGCTTTCTTT
CDR3aa: CAISEYEKINTEAFF

d_gene: TRBD2
j_gene: TRBJ2-7
abundance: many
v_gene: TRBV6-5
CDR3nt: TGTGCCAGCAGTTACTCGCTAGCGGGAGGCCTCTCCTACGAGCAGTACTTC
CDR3aa: CASSYSLAGGLSYEQYF

d_gene: -
j_gene: TRBJ2-1
abundance: many
v_gene: TRBV20-1
CDR3nt: TGCAGTGCTCTCGACAGAGACTCCTACAATGAGCAGTTCTTC
CDR3aa: CSALDRDSYNEQFF

d_gene: TRBD2
j_gene: TRBJ2-1
abundance: -
v_gene: TRBV20-1
CDR3nt: TGCAGTGCTAGACCACTAGCGGGAGTAGGTGAGCAGTTCTTC
CDR3aa: CSARPLAGVGEQFF

d_gene: TRBD2
j_gene: TRBJ2-1
abundance: many
v_gene: TRBV10-3
CDR3nt: TGTGCCATCAGTAGCTTTCCTACTAGCGGGAGCTCCTACAATGAGCAGTTCTTC
CDR3aa: CAISSFPTSGSSYNEQFF

d_gene: TRBD1
j_gene: TRBJ2-7
abundance: many
v_gene: TRBV5-1
CDR3nt: TGCGCCAGCAGCCGAGAAAGCGGGACAGGGATATACGAGCAGTACTTC
CDR3aa: CASSRESGTGIYEQYF

d_gene: TRBD2
j_gene: TRBJ2-3
abundance: few
v_gene: TRBV12-3/TRBV12-4
CDR3nt: TGTGCCAGCAGTTTTAATCAGCGGGGGGGCAAAGATACGCAGTATTTT
CDR3aa: CASSFNQRGGKDTQYF

d_gene: TRBD1
j_gene: TRBJ2-7
abundance: -
v_gene: TRBV10-1
CDR3nt: TGCGCCAGCGGGGACAGGGGCTACGAGCAGCACTTC
CDR3aa: CASGDRGYEQHF

d_gene: -
j_gene: TRBJ2-7
abundance: many
v_gene: TRBV20-1
CDR3nt: TGCAGTGCTAGAACCAGCAACCCCTACGAGCAGTACTTC
CDR3aa: CSARTSNPYEQYF

d_gene: -
j_gene: TRBJ2-1
abundance: few
v_gene: TRBV20-1
CDR3nt: TGCAGTGCTACCCGAGGGGGTGTCTACAATGAGCAGTTCTTC
CDR3aa: CSATRGGVYNEQFF

d_gene: -
j_gene: TRBJ1-5
abundance: many
v_gene: TRBV5-6
CDR3nt: TGTGCCAGCAGCTTGGGGAACCTCAATCAGCCCCAGCATTTT
CDR3aa: CASSLGNLNQPQHF

d_gene: TRBD2
j_gene: TRBJ2-3
abundance: many
v_gene: TRBV20-1
CDR3nt: TGCAGTGCTTGGGGACTAGCGGAACGGGGAGATACGCAGTATTTT
CDR3aa: CSAWGLAERGDTQYF

d_gene: -
j_gene: TRBJ1-5
abundance: many
v_gene: TRBV4-2
CDR3nt: TGTGCCAGCAGCCAAGAGGGTCTCCTAGGGGCTCAGCCCCAGCATTTT
CDR3aa: CASSQEGLLGAQPQHF

d_gene: -
j_gene: TRBJ1-5
abundance: many
v_gene: TRBV7-2
CDR3nt: TGTGCCAGCAGCCCCCAGCTTAGTTCAGGGAATCAGCCCCAGCATTTT
CDR3aa: CASSPQLSSGNQPQHF

d_gene: TRBD1
j_gene: TRBJ1-1
abundance: many
v_gene: TRBV12-3/TRBV12-4
CDR3nt: TGTGCCAGCAGTTTCCAGGACAGGGGGAACACTGAAGCTTTCTTT
CDR3aa: CASSFQDRGNTEAFF

d_gene: -
j_gene: TRBJ1-2
abundance: many
v_gene: TRBV12-3/TRBV12-4
CDR3nt: TGTGCCAGCAGTTCCACAGCCAGCCTCCCGGGTGGCTACACCTTC
CDR3aa: CASSSTASLPGGYTF

d_gene: -
j_gene: TRBJ1-1
abundance: few
v_gene: TRBV10-1
CDR3nt: TGCGCCAGCAACGCCGATAACTGGGGCACTGAAGCTTTCTTT
CDR3aa: CASNADNWGTEAFF

d_gene: -
j_gene: TRBJ2-7
abundance: -
v_gene: TRBV11-2
CDR3nt: TGTGCCAGCAGCTTAACCCTCAGCTACGAGCAGTACTTC
CDR3aa: CASSLTLSYEQYF

d_gene: -
j_gene: TRBJ2-1
abundance: many
v_gene: TRBV18
CDR3nt: TGTGCCATTTGGGACCCTTCCTACAATGAGCAGTTCTTC
CDR3aa: CAIWDPSYNEQFF

d_gene: -
j_gene: TRBJ1-6
abundance: many
v_gene: TRBV6-5
CDR3nt: TGTGCCAGCAGTTGCCCCCAGTGCCCCAATTCACCCCTCCACTTT
CDR3aa: CASSCPQCPNSPLHF

d_gene: -
j_gene: TRBJ2-1
abundance: many
v_gene: TRBV10-3
CDR3nt: TGTGCCATCAGTGATTCGACTGGGAGCTCCTACAATGAGCAGTTCTTC
CDR3aa: CAISDSTGSSYNEQFF

d_gene: -
j_gene: TRBJ2-5
abundance: many
v_gene: TRBV27
CDR3nt: TGTGCCAGCAGTTTATCTATCGGAGAGACCCAGTACTTC
CDR3aa: CASSLSIGETQYF

d_gene: TRBD1
j_gene: TRBJ1-2
abundance: many
v_gene: TRBV20-1
CDR3nt: TGCAGTGCTAGCAGCCTGGGACAGGGGAACTATGGCTACACCTTC
CDR3aa: CSASSLGQGNYGYTF

d_gene: TRBD2
j_gene: TRBJ2-7
abundance: many
v_gene: TRBV29-1
CDR3nt: TGCAGCGCGGGAGGGGGAGATAGTTACGAGCAGTACTTC
CDR3aa: CSAGGGDSYEQYF

d_gene: -
j_gene: TRBJ2-4
abundance: few
v_gene: TRBV2
CDR3nt: TGTGCCAGCACCGTCGGGACAAACATTCAGTACTTC
CDR3aa: CASTVGTNIQYF